Following are 4 T cell receptor beta chains from one sample sequenced in a study of Graves' ophthalmopathy and Graves' hyperthyroidism. Using RNA transcripts, the TCR beta CDR3 regions were amplified. First-round RT-PCR used HTBI primers; second-round multiplex PCR followed. TCRdb called the multiplex PCR reads again in MiXCR, with one record for every CDR3 protein. The data show 260,000 or so distinct CDR3 sequences, with 45% seen just once and less than 60% held by the top ten. Specimen: peripheral blood. These TCRs come from an adult man with Graves' ophthalmopathy.

The chain recombines TRBV7-8 with TRBJ2-6; 9 bases fit TRBD1. The CDR3 spans 17 residues. Trimming cost V 0 bases and J 0 bases; bases outside gene matches: 0. Germline V gene data show CDR1 as SGHVS and CDR2 as FQNEAQ. For the CDR3, the DNA is TGTGCCAGCAGCTTAGCGACAGGGGGCTCTGGGGCCAACGTCCTGACTTTC. Encoded protein: CASSLATGGSGANVLTF.

On this clonotype itself: One end of the junction does not line up with germline, which may come from a read error. J is TRBJ1-1 and V is TRBV5-1; D might be TRBD1 (5 bases). This CDR3 has 13 amino acids. Looked up from germline, CDR1 is SGHRS and CDR2 is YFSETQ. The CDR3 reads CASSLEQDGEAFF. Written as DNA, the CDR3 is TGTGCCAGCAGCTTGGAACAGGATGGTGAAGCTTTCTTT.

CDR3 sequence: CASSMGPMNTEAFF. In DNA, the CDR3 is TGTGCCAGTAGTATGGGACCGATGAACACTGAAGCTTTCTTT. This chain connects TRBV19 to TRBJ1-1, with a possible D match to TRBD1 (5 bases). V was shortened by 3 bases and J by 0 bases, with 8 bases between the two germline ends. The CDR3 length is 14 residues. Germline V gives CDR1 LNHDA, CDR2 SQIVND (reference sequence).

The gene calls are TRBV9 and TRBJ2-7; D unclear. The germline V gene encodes CDR1 SGDLS and CDR2 YYNGEE. The CDR3 runs 15 residues. V lost 0 bases to trimming and J lost 5 bases, with 15 bases between them. CDR3 amino acids: CASSVGLWGKDEQYF. CDR3 nucleotide sequence: TGTGCCAGCAGCGTAGGTCTTTGGGGTAAAGACGAGCAGTACTTC.